These 9 T cell receptor beta chains share one sample of origin, sequenced in a study of T cell repertoires in cytomegalovirus infection. Their antigen targets remain unknown. TCRdb ran MiXCR on the reads and lists one entry per CDR3 protein. The repertoire consists of roughly 990,000 distinct CDR3 sequences, with about a third occurring once and the leading ten covering around 15%. Sequencing used cultured CD8+ T cells from PBMCs, obtained from culture after CMV antigen stimulation. All receptors come from a human donor in good health (CMV status not recorded). Some clones in this sample may be carry-over from other donors' samples.

The chain joins TRBV12-3 or TRBV12-4 to TRBJ1-4, with D uncertain. Between the trimmed V and J ends, which lost 6 bases and 10 bases, there was a span of 15 bases. This CDR3 has 13 amino acids. The CDR3 sequence is CASSLPERGKLFF. The CDR3 bases are TGTGCCAGCAGCCTCCCAGAACGGGGAAAACTGTTTTTT.

The rearrangement links TRBV4-1 to TRBJ1-1; D remains unclear. Trimming removed 2 bases from V and 1 base from J, with 17 bases in between. Germline V CDR1 and CDR2: MGHRA, YSYEKL. The CDR3 has 17 residues. The CDR3: CASSQYLTHGGNTEAFF. The CDR3, as DNA: TGCGCCAGCAGCCAATATTTGACACACGGCGGGAACACTGAAGCTTTCTTT.

The rearrangement joins TRBV7-9 to TRBJ2-2, with 12 bases identical to TRBD2. Germline CDR1 is SEHNR and CDR2 is FQNEAQ (reference sequence). The J segment lost 1 base and the V segment lost 10 bases, leaving 1 base of the junction unmatched. CDR3 length: 14 residues. In nucleotides, the CDR3 is TGTGCCACGGGACTAGCGGGGAACACCGGGGAGCTGTTTTTT. Residues: CATGLAGNTGELFF.

As for this clonotype: Since a much larger clone is just one base distant, this may be a read error. The V gene is TRBV12-3 or TRBV12-4, the J gene TRBJ2-7, with D uncertain. There are 13 residues in the CDR3. V lost 5 bases, J lost 5 bases, and 13 bases lay in between. In DNA, the CDR3 is TGTGCCAGCAGTGGCCTGGCACCCAACGAGCAGTACTTC. Encoded protein: CASSGLAPNEQYF.

The rearrangement links TRBV27 to TRBJ2-7; 7 bases are a match to TRBD2. The CDR3 consists of 13 residues. Per germline, CDR1 MNHEY and CDR2 SMNVEV (reference sequence). Unmatched junction bases numbered 5, after V lost 6 bases and J lost 3 bases. CDR3 loop: CASRSGEGYEQYF. The CDR3 DNA reads TGTGCCAGCAGGTCTGGGGAGGGCTACGAGCAGTACTTC.

V is TRBV5-1 and J is TRBJ2-1, with 7 bases that match TRBD1. Trimming cost V 0 bases and J 5 bases; bases outside gene matches: 5. Germline V lookup: CDR1 SGHRS, CDR2 YFSETQ. This CDR3 region has 15 residues. CDR3 loop: CASSLGQGFDNEQFF. CDR3 DNA sequence: TGCGCCAGCAGCTTGGGACAGGGATTTGACAATGAGCAGTTCTTC.

The sample holds a few counts of this clonotype. The chain uses TRBV4-1 and TRBJ2-7; 9 positions match TRBD2. The CDR3 is made up of 16 amino acids. V gave up 3 bases and J gave up 0 bases; unmatched junction bases: 6. Germline V CDR1 and CDR2: MGHRA, YSYEKL. The CDR3 DNA sequence: TGCGCCAGCAGCCAGCTAGCGGGGAGGAGCTCCTACGAGCAGTACTTC. Its translation: CASSQLAGRSSYEQYF.

In its sample, this clonotype was seen a few times. The chain is built from TRBV10-2 and TRBJ2-5; 9 nucleotides align to TRBD1. The length of the CDR3 is 14 residues. Germline trimming cut 3 bases from V and 4 bases from J; bases unmatched to any gene: 3. Germline CDR1 WSHSY, CDR2 SAAADI. CDR3 DNA sequence: TGCGCCAGCAGTGACCCGGACAGGGGAGAGACCCAGTACTTC. Amino acids: CASSDPDRGETQYF.

This chain joins TRBV9 and TRBJ2-1; no clear D. There are 13 residues in the CDR3. The ends were cut back, 0 bases at V and 5 bases at J, with 6 bases in the middle. The germline gives CDR1 SGDLS, CDR2 YYNGEE. The CDR3 bases are TGTGCCAGCAGCGTAGTATTTGACAATGAGCAGTTCTTC. It is translated as CASSVVFDNEQFF.